The source of this TCR beta chain is a study of vaccination and CD4 T cells after COVID-19 (dated by TCRdb to 2022 to 2024). With respect to the entire study: SARS-CoV-2 positivity had been established in the convalescent patients by nasal swab PCR, and mild disease was recorded in several of these patients and severe disease in one. Participants received two doses of either the Pfizer-BioNTech BNT162b2 vaccine (n=8) or the Moderna mRNA-1273 vaccine (n=2). Six males and four females were included in the convalescent cohort, with two Hispanic individuals, seven Caucasians, two Asians and one multiracial person represented. Control cultures used a CEFX viral epitope pool as positive control, an HIV-1 Nef peptide pool as negative control, or no peptide. In some eleven COVID-19 convalescent patients and a few infection-naive healthy vaccine recipients, researchers compared the spike-specific CD4+ TCR repertoire from before mRNA vaccination with the repertoire from after. Culture stimuli were overlapping spike peptide pools from SARS-CoV-2 and from the common cold coronaviruses HCoV-NL63, HCoV-OC43 and HCoV-229E. Post-vaccine blood samples were taken a median of 72 days after the second vaccine dose, with a range of about 13 to 241 days. Post-COVID blood samples from convalescent patients were collected a median of approximately 93 days after diagnosis, with a range of 35 to 161 days. Study-wide conclusions, independent of this receptor: Among the post-vaccine SARS-CoV-2-reactive clones in convalescent patients, a median approximately 90% showed up only after vaccination, which suggests vaccine-specific priming. In convalescent patients, nearly all vaccine-specific clones (304 of 307) were found to be mono-reactive for SARS-CoV-2 spike rather than cross-reactive with common cold coronaviruses. Relatively few convalescent patients were included in the study, and early timepoints after natural infection were not analyzed. The median count of SARS-CoV-2-reactive clonotypes went up from 21 after infection to a few dozen after vaccination, although the change was not significant.

V is cut by 2 bases and J by 4 bases, and the space between the germline ends is 11 bases. From a lookup of the germline V gene, CDR1 and CDR2 are SGHVS and FQNEAQ. Taken from cysteine to phenylalanine, the CDR3 has 14 residues. Only CDR3 DNA is held: 42 bases, read in frame from base 1. The sample's treatment or condition label, decoded: roughly 10-day PBMC culture with coronavirus spike peptide pools or control peptides (ViraFEST assay). The ViraFEST assay, used in the study, expanded antigen-specific T cells with peptide pools and then identified the expanded clonotypes through TCR sequencing. The convalescent patients' positive SARS-CoV-2 PCR tests fell between March and December 2020, which was before the Alpha, Beta and Delta variants emerged in the United States. PBMCs were cultured at two million per well in IMDM supplemented with roughly 5.2% human AB serum and 9.5 to 10 IU/ml IL-2, with approximately 9.5 ug/ml peptide pools added. On days 3 and 7, half of the culture medium was replaced with fresh IL-2-containing medium. After about 11 days of culture, CD4+ T cells were isolated by negative selection using the EasySep CD4+ T cell isolation kit. PBMCs were separated from whole blood using Ficoll-Paque Plus gradient centrifugation and then either used fresh or cryopreserved at -140C. In general, triplicate wells were set up for every culture condition.

Libraries were prepared through PCR. TCR sequencing of DNA from cultured CD4+ T cells used the Oncomine TCR Beta short-read assay at the Johns Hopkins FTIC core. The QIAamp micro DNA kit was used to extract genomic DNA from the cultured CD4+ T cells. Oncomine TCR Beta libraries from cultured CD4+ T cells were pooled with unique dual indexes and sequenced on an Illumina iSeq 100. As for the original processing: Non-productive sequences were removed, and CDR3s not starting with C, not ending with F or W, or shorter than 7 amino acids were discarded. Antigen-specific clonotypes were identified with the MANAFEST web application by comparing peptide-stimulated wells with reference and other culture wells. To be called positive, a clone needed an FDR below 0.05, an odds ratio above 5, and a productive frequency above 0.1% in at least two of three replicate wells. A clonotype was classed as cross-reactive if the clonotype showed significant expansion both in SARS-CoV-2 spike wells and in at least one common cold coronavirus spike condition. CDR3 homology was assessed with Levenshtein distances (stringdist) and unrooted phylogenetic trees (ape) in R version 3.6.1. TCRdb reworked the public reads: Q25 trimming with fastp, MiXCR clone assembly, productive beta chains retained. Each CDR3 protein gets just one entry, which takes the most common genes and DNA from the rows behind it. The V and J calls reflect TCRdb's pipeline rather than the authors' work. Within this sample are over 20,000 distinct CDR3 sequences, with approximately 50% of them counted one time only. 4.6% of the sample is taken by the ten largest.

In the case of this clonotype: What antigen it recognizes has not been identified. No per-base quality is available; no much larger clone lies one base away.

The sequencing input was CD4+ T cells from blood, cultured in vitro. The sequence links TRBV7-8 to TRBJ2-5; TRBD2 is a weak D gene call, 6 bases matching. The sequence derives from a human donor who had recovered from COVID-19. The nucleotide sequence is TGTGCCAGCAGCTTAACGGGGGTTTCAGAGACCCAGTACTTC. Translation gives CASSLTGVSETQYF.